The next 11 T cell receptor beta chains were all read from a single sample in a study of blood T cells in healthy people across ages. A J-beta primer mix and a sample-barcoded 5' primer were used in a second PCR of roughly 7 to 12 cycles. Via MiXCR, TCRdb re-called the 5' RACE reads, giving one row per CDR3 protein. Of 850,000 to 1,000,000 distinct CDR3 sequences listed, about 53% were seen once; the top ten hold 20% to 25%. The material sequenced was blood. The receptors here all came from a woman aged 55-69 years in good health.

The chain is built from TRBV6-5 and TRBJ2-5; TRBD1 matches 7 bases. Germline-derived CDR1 and CDR2 are MNHEY and SVGAGI. This CDR3 region has 13 residues. Losses at the gene ends were 2 bases for V and 11 bases for J; bases not matched to a gene: 8. The CDR3 nucleotides read TGTGCCAGCAGTTACAGCGGCCTACAGGGGCAGTACTTC. Its protein is CASSYSGLQGQYF.

The chain recombines TRBV5-1 with TRBJ2-5; 8 nucleotides align to TRBD2. Per germline, CDR1 SGHRS and CDR2 YFSETQ. V was pared by 2 bases and J by 1 base, with 4 bases of the junction left unmatched. The CDR3 length is 15 residues. The CDR3 nucleotides are TGCGCCAGCAGCTTCGACACTAGCGGCCAAGAGACCCAGTACTTC. Protein sequence: CASSFDTSGQETQYF.

The chain couples TRBV5-1 to TRBJ2-1; D perhaps matches TRBD2 (6 bases). This CDR3 has 15 amino acids. Germline loops: CDR1 SGHRS, CDR2 YFSETQ. Trimming shortened V by 3 bases and J by 6 bases, and 16 bases separated the two germline ends. CDR3 bases: TGCGCCAGCAGCTACCGGGACTCGGAAGTCAATGAGCAGTTCTTC. Translation gives CASSYRDSEVNEQFF.

J is TRBJ2-7 and V is TRBV4-3; 7 positions match TRBD2. Germline CDR1 reads LGHNA; CDR2 reads YSLEER. The CDR3 extends over 14 amino acids. Unmatched junction bases numbered 9, after V lost 4 bases and J lost 6 bases. In DNA form, the CDR3 reads TGCGCCAGCAGCCGTTCTCCGCGGGAGTGCGAGCAGTACTTC. Amino acid sequence: CASSRSPRECEQYF.

The chain has TRBV27 and TRBJ2-1, with a weak D call TRBD2 (6 bases). Between the trimmed V and J ends, which lost 6 bases and 14 bases, there was a span of 20 bases. This CDR3 spans 13 amino acids. Per the germline V gene, CDR1 is MNHEY and CDR2 is SMNVEV (reference sequence). The CDR3 coding sequence is TGTGCCAGCAGCCCCCGGCTAGCGCCCGAGGAGTTCTTC. Residues: CASSPRLAPEEFF.

The chain links TRBV5-1 to TRBJ1-1; D is unresolved. Looked up from germline, CDR1 is SGHRS and CDR2 is YFSETQ. This CDR3 is built from 16 residues. V was cut by 4 bases and J by 2 bases, with 18 bases left in between. The CDR3 loop reads CASSPKPRVFNTEAFF. The CDR3 nucleotides are TGCGCCAGCAGCCCGAAGCCACGGGTCTTCAACACTGAAGCTTTCTTT.

The chain combines TRBV10-3 with TRBJ2-5; D remains unclear. V lost 3 bases and J lost 2, with 10 bases in between. CDR1 and CDR2 from the germline V gene are ENHRY and SYGVKD. There are 14 residues in the CDR3. This CDR3 is CAISDWVLQETQYF. Here the CDR3 DNA reads TGTGCCATCAGTGACTGGGTACTTCAAGAGACCCAGTACTTC.

J is TRBJ2-3 and V is TRBV30; TRBD2 might be the D (6 bases). Trimming took off 2 bases at V and 0 bases at J, with 15 bases between the two ends. This CDR3 is built from 16 residues. Germline V lookup: CDR1 GTSNPN, CDR2 SVGIG (reference sequence). CDR3 loop: CAWSPGLAASTDTQYF. For the CDR3, the DNA is TGTGCCTGGAGTCCCGGGTTAGCGGCTAGCACAGATACGCAGTATTTT.

V usage is TRBV3-1 and J usage is TRBJ2-7, with 8 bases matching TRBD1. CDR1 is LGHDT, CDR2 YNNKEL, per germline (reference sequence). Trimming removed 1 base from V and 5 bases from J; junction bases left unmatched: 7. The CDR3 extends over 15 amino acids. CDR3 DNA: TGTGCCAGCAGCCAAGGGACAGGGTTTATGGACGAGCAGTACTTC. It specifies CASSQGTGFMDEQYF.

This sequence joins TRBV28 and TRBJ2-1; 8 bases line up with TRBD2. Germline trimming cut 3 bases from V and 7 bases from J; bases unmatched to any gene: 8. CDR1 MDHEN and CDR2 SYDVKM come from the germline V gene. This CDR3 is 15 amino acids long. This CDR3 is CASSFFSGVRNEQFF. The DNA of the CDR3 is TGTGCCAGCAGTTTTTTTAGCGGGGTTAGGAATGAGCAGTTCTTC.

The V call is TRBV18, the J call TRBJ2-7; TRBD2 matches 14 bases. This CDR3 has 17 amino acids. Trimming cost V 3 bases and J 3 bases; bases outside gene matches: 7. Germline V gene sequence: CDR1 KGHSH, CDR2 LQKENI. In DNA form, the CDR3 reads TGTGCCAGCTCACCGGGACTAGCGGGAGAAATTGTCTACGAGCAGTACTTC. It codes for CASSPGLAGEIVYEQYF.